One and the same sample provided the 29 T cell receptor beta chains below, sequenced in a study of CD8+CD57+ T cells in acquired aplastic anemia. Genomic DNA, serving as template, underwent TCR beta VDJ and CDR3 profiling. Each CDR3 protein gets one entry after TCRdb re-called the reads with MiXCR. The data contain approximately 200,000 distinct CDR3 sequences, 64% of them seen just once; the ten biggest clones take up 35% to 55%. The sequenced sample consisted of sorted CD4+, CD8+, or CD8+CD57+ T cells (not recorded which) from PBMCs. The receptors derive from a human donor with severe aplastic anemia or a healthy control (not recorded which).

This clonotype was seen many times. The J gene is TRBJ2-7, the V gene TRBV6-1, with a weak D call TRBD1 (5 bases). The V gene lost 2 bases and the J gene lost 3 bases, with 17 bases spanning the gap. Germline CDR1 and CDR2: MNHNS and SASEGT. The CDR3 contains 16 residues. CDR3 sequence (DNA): TGTGCCAGCAGTGAACCCAGGGTCCCGAGTATCTACGAGCAGTACTTC. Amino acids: CASSEPRVPSIYEQYF.

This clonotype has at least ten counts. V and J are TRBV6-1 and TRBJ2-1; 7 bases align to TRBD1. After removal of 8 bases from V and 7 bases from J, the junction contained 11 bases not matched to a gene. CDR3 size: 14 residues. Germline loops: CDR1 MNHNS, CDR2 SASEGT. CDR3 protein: CASFRTGVWNEQFF. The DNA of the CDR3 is TGTGCCAGCTTCAGGACAGGTGTATGGAATGAGCAGTTCTTC.

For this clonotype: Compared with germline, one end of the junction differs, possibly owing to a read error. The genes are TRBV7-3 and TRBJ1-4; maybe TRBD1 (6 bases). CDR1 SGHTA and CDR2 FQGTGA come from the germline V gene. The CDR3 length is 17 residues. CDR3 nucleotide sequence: TGTGACAGCCCACGGGACAATCACCGCCGGGGGAACGAAAAACTGTTTTTT. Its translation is CDSPRDNHRRGNEKLFF.

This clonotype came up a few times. CDR3 loop: CSVESGPGNTIYF. CDR3 DNA sequence: TGCAGCGTTGAGTCCGGGCCTGGAAACACCATATATTTT. The genes are TRBV29-1 and TRBJ1-3; no firm D call. Per germline, CDR1 SQVTM and CDR2 ANQGSEA. The CDR3 is 13 residues long. V lost 3 bases and J lost 2, with 8 bases in between.

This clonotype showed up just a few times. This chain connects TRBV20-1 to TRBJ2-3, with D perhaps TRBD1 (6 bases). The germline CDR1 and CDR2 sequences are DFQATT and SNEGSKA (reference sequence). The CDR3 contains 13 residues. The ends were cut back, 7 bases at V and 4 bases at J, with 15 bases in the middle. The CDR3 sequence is CSEGHSQSDTQYF. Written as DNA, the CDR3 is TGCAGTGAGGGACATTCACAATCAGATACGCAGTATTTT.

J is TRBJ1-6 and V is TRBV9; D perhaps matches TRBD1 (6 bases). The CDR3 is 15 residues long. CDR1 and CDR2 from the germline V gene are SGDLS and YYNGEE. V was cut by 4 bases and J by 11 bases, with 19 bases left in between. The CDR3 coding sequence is TGTGCCAGCAGCCAAGGGACGATACCAGGGGCACCCCTCCACTTT. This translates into CASSQGTIPGAPLHF.

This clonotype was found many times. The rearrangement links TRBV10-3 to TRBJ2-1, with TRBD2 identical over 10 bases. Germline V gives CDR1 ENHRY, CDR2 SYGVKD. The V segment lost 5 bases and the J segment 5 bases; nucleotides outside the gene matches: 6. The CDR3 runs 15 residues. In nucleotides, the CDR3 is TGTGCCATCAGTTCGACCCTAGCGGGGGACAATGAGCAGTTCTTC. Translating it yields CAISSTLAGDNEQFF.

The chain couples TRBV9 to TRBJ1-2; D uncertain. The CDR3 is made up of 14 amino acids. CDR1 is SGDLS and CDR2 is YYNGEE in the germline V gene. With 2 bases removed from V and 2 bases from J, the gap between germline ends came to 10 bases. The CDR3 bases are TGTGCCAGCAGCGTCCAAGGGATGAACTATGGCTACACCTTC. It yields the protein CASSVQGMNYGYTF.

Here the CDR3 reads CASSRSTRTAYEQYF. Written as DNA, the CDR3 is TGTGCCAGCAGCCGGTCGACCAGGACGGCCTACGAGCAGTACTTC. This chain connects TRBV7-9 to TRBJ2-7; D is ambiguous. The CDR3 sequence is 15 residues long. The ends were cut back, 5 bases at V and 2 bases at J, with 16 bases in the middle. In germline, CDR1 is SEHNR, CDR2 FQNEAQ (reference sequence).

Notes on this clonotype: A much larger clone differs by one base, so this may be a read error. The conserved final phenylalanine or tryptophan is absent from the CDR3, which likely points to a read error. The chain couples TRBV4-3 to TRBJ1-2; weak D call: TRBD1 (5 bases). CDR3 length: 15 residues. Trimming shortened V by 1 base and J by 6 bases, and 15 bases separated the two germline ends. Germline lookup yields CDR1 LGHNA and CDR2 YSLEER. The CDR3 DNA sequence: TGCGCCAGCAGCCAAGCGGGAGAAGGGGACGATGGCTACACCATC. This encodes CASSQAGEGDDGYTI.

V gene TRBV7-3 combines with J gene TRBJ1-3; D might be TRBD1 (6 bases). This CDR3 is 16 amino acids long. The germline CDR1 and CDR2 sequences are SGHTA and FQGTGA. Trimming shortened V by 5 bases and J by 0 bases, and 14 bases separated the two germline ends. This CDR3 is CASSGPGGLSGNTIYF. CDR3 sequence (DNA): TGTGCCAGCAGCGGGCCCGGGGGGCTCTCTGGAAACACCATATATTTT.

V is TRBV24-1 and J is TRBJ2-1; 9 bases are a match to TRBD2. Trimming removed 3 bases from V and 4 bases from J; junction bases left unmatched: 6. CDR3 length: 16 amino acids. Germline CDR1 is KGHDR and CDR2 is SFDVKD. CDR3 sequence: CATSDSSGSKYNEQFF. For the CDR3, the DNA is TGTGCCACCAGTGATAGTAGCGGGAGTAAGTACAATGAGCAGTTCTTC.

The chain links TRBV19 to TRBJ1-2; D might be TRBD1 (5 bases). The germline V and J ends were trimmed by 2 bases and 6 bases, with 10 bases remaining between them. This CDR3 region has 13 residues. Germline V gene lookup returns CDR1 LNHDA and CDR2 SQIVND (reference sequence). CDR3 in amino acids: CASSIRGSDGYTF. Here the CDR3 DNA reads TGTGCCAGTAGTATACGGGGGTCGGATGGCTACACCTTC.

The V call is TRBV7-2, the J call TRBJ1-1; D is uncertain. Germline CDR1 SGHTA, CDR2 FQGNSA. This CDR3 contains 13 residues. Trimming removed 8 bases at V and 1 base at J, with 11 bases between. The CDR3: CASGSDGNTEAFF. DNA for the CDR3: TGTGCCAGCGGTTCGGACGGGAACACTGAAGCTTTCTTT.

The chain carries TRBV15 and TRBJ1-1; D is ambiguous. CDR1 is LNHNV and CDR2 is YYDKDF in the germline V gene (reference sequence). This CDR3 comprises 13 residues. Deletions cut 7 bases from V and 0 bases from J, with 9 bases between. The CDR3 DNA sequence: TGTGCCACCACAGAGTCCATGAACACTGAAGCTTTCTTT. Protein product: CATTESMNTEAFF.

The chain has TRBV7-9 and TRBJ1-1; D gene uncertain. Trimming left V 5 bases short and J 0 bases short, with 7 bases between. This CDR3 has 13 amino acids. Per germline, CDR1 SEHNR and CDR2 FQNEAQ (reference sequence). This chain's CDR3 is CASSVSMNTEAFF. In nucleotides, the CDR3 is TGTGCCAGCAGCGTCTCAATGAACACTGAAGCTTTCTTT.

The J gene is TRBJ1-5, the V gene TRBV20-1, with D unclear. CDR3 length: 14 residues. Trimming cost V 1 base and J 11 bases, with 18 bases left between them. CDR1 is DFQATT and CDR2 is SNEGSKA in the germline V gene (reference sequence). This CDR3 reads CSARARGPTGAQHF. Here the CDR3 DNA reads TGCAGTGCTAGAGCCCGCGGACCAACCGGGGCCCAGCATTTT.

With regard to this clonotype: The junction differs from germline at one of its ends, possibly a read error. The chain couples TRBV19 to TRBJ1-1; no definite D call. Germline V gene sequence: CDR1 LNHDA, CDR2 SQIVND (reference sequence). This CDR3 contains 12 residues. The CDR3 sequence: CASSTGFTGAFF. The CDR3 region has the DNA TGTGCCAGTAGTACAGGTTTCACTGGAGCTTTCTTT.

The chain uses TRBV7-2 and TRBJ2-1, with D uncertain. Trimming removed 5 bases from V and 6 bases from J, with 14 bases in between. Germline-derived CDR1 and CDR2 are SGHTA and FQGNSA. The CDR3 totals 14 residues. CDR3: CASSKGPPPNEQFF. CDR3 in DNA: TGTGCCAGCAGCAAAGGCCCGCCCCCCAATGAGCAGTTCTTC.

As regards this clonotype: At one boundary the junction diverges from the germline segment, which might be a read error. As DNA, the CDR3 is TGTACCAGTAGTGTAGGACTAGCGGCCTCCTACGAGCAGTACTTC. Amino acids: CTSSVGLAASYEQYF. This sequence joins TRBV19 and TRBJ2-7; 10 bases fit TRBD2. The CDR3 loop spans 15 amino acids. Germline V lookup: CDR1 LNHDA, CDR2 SQIVND (reference sequence).

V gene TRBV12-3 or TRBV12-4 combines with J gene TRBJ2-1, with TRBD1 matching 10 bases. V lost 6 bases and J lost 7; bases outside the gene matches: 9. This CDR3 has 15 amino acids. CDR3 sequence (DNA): TGTGCCAGCAGCCGCCAGGGACAGGGGTCTAATGAGCAGTTCTTC. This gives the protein CASSRQGQGSNEQFF.

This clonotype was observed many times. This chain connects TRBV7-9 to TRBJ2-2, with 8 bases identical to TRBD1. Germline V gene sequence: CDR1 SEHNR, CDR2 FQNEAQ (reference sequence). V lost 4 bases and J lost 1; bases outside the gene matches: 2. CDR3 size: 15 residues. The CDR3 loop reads CASSSGTGNTGELFF. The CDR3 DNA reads TGTGCCAGCAGCTCCGGGACAGGGAACACCGGGGAGCTGTTTTTT.

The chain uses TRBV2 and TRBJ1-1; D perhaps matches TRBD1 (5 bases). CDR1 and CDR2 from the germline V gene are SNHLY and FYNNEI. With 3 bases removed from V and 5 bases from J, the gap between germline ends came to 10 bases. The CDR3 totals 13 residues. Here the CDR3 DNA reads TGTGCCAGCAGTGACCAGGGTTGGACTGAAGCTTTCTTT. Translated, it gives CASSDQGWTEAFF.

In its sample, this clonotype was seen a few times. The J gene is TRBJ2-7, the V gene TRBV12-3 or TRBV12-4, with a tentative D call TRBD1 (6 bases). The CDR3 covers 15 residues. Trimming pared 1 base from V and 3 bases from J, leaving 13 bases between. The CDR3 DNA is TGTGCCAGCAGTTTAGGCCAGGGGCTCTTCTACGAGCAGTACTTC. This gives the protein CASSLGQGLFYEQYF.

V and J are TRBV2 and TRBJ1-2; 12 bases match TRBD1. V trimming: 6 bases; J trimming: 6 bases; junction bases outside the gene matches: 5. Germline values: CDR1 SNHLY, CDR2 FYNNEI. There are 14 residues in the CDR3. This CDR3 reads CASRTGQGANGYTF. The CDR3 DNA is TGTGCCAGCAGGACGGGACAGGGGGCGAATGGCTACACCTTC.

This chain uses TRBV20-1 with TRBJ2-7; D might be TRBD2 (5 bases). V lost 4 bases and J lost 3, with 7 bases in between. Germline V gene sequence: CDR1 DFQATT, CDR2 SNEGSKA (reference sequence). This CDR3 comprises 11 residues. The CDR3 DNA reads TGCAGTGCTAACGGGGACTACGAGCAGTACTTC. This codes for CSANGDYEQYF.

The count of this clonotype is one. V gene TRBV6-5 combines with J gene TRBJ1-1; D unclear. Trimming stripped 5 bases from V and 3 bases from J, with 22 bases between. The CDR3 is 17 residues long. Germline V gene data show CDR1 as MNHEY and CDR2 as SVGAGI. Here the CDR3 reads CASSRLAGNTGDTEAFF. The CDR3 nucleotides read TGTGCCAGCAGTAGACTAGCGGGGAACACCGGGGACACTGAAGCTTTCTTT.

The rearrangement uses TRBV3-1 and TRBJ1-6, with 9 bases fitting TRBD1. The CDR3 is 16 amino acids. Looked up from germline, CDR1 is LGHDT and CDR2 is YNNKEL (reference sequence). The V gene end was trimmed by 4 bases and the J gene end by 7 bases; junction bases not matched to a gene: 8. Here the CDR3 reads CASSRLGQGPNSPLHF. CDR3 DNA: TGTGCCAGCAGCCGCCTGGGACAGGGTCCGAATTCACCCCTCCACTTT.

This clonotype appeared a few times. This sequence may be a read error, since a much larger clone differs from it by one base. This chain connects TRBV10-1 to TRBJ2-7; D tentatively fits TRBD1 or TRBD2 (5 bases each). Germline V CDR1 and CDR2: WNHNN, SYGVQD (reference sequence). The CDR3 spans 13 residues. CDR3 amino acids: CAGSVCGGDEQYF. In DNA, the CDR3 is TGCGCCGGCAGTGTGTGTGGGGGTGACGAGCAGTACTTC.